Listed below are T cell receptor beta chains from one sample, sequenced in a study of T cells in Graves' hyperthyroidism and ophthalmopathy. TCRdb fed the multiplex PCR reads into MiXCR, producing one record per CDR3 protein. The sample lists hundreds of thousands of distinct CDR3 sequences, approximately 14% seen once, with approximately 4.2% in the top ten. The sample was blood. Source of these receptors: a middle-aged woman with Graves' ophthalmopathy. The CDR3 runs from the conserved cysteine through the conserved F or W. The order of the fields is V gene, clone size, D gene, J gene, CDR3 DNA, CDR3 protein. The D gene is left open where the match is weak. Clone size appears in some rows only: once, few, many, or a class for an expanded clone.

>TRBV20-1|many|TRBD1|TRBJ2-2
TGCAGTGCGCCCAGGGGGCACGTGGACGGGGAGCTGTTTTTT
CSAPRGHVDGELFF
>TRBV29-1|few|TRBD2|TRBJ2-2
TGCAGCGTTGAAGATGGTCGGGAGGGGTTCGGGGAGCTGTTTTTT
CSVEDGREGFGELFF
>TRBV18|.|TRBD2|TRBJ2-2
TGTGCCAGCTCACCACCTTCATTCGCTAGCGGGAGCGGGACCGGGGAGCTGTTTTTT
CASSPPSFASGSGTGELFF
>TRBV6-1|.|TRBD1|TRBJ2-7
TGTGCCAGCAGTGTCCCGGGACAGCCCACGGACTTC
CASSVPGQPTDF
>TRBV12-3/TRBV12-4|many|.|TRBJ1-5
TGTGCCAGCAGTTTAGGCGGTCAGCCCCAGCATTTT
CASSLGGQPQHF
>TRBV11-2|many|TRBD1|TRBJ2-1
TGTGCCAGCAGCTTAGGGGGACAGGGTTTGCCCTTGTTCTTC
CASSLGGQGLPLFF
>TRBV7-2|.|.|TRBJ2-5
TGTGCCCAAGGGACGGAGACCCAGTACTTC
CAQGTETQYF
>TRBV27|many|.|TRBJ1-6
TGTGCCAGCATTACACCCCGGGGGTCACCCCTCCACTTT
CASITPRGSPLHF
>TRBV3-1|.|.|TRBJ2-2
TGTGCCAGCAGCCAAGGGCTACTAGACACCGGGGAGCTGTTTTTT
CASSQGLLDTGELFF
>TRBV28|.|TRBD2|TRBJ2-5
TGTGCCAGCAGTTCCGTTGGACTAGTGAGTGGAGAGACCCAGTACTTC
CASSSVGLVSGETQYF
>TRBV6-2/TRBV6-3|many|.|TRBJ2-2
TGTGCCAGCAGTTCCCTGGGTTCTTCCCGGGAGCTGTTTTTT
CASSSLGSSRELFF
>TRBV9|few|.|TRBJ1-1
TGTGCCAGCAATCAGGCAGGGAAGAACACTGAAGCTTTCTTT
CASNQAGKNTEAFF
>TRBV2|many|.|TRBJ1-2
TGTGCCAGCAGTGAAGCGCGGCAGCTCTATGGCTACACCTTC
CASSEARQLYGYTF
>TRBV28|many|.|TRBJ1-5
TGTGCCAGCAGTTTGCCATGGACGGTTTATAGCAATCAGCCCCAGCATTTT
CASSLPWTVYSNQPQHF
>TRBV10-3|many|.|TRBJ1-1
TGTGCCATCAGTGAGTCCCAGGGAGACACTGAAGCTTTCTTT
CAISESQGDTEAFF
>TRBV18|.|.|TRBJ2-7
TGTGCCAGCTCACCACCTACGAGGGCATCCGAGCAGTACTTC
CASSPPTRASEQYF
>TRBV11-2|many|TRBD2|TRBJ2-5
TGTGCCAGCAGCTTAGGAGCGGGAGTGGGGACCCAGTACTTC
CASSLGAGVGTQYF
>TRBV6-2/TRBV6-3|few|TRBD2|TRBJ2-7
TGTGCCAGCAGCCGGGCGGGAGACTACGAGCAGTACTTC
CASSRAGDYEQYF
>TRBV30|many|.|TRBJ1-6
TGTGCCGGGGGCAGGGAGAGGACACCCCTCCACTTT
CAGGRERTPLHF
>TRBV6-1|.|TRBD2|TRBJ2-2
TGTGCCAGCAGTCCCTTTGGGAGTAGCGGGGGCACCGGGGAGCTGTTTTTT
CASSPFGSSGGTGELFF
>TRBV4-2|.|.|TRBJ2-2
TGTGCCAGCAGCCGATTGGGTCGGGATAACACCGGGGAGCTGTTTTTT
CASSRLGRDNTGELFF
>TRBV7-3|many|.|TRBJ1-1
TGTGCCAGCAGCCCAACCGGGGGGGTGAACACTGAAGCTTTCTTT
CASSPTGGVNTEAFF
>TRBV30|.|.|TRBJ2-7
TGTGCCTGGACTAGAAGGGGTAGAGACGTGTGGCAGTACTTC
CAWTRRGRDVWQYF
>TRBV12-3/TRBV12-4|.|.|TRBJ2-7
TGTGCCAGCAGTTTACCGTGGGGCCTCGGAGAGCAGTACTTC
CASSLPWGLGEQYF
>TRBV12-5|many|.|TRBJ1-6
TGTGCTAGTGGTTTGGAGGTCCCGGGTAATTCACCCCTCCACTTT
CASGLEVPGNSPLHF
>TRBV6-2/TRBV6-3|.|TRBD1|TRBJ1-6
TGTGCCAGCAGTCACCCCGGGACAGGCTCGTATAATTCACCCCTCCACTTT
CASSHPGTGSYNSPLHF